This is a list of T cell receptor beta chains from one sample in a study of T cell responses to AZD1222 COVID-19 vaccine. Some clones are missing from TCRdb's copy, which holds only in-frame ones; the method was immunoSEQ multiplex PCR. The sample includes around 140,000 clones, over 85% of them seen just once. Sample: peripheral blood, taken on day 0 of AZD1222 vaccination. These receptors were collected from an adult in good health. The CDR3 runs from the conserved cysteine through the conserved F or W.

V gene,CDR3 protein
TRBV21-1,CASSKEGLNYCGYTF
TRBV4-1,CASSLAGGLTDTQYF
TRBV5-1,CASSLELAGKGETQYF
TRBV2,CASGDRMNTEAFF
TRBV3-1/TRBV3-2,CASGPGQGARNSPLHF
TRBV7-9,CASSPQGPQETQYF
TRBV4-2,CASSLGGVGTGELFF
TRBV10-3,CAISEGGTSLPYNEQFF
TRBV19,CASRRQGVGNEKLFF
TRBV23-1,CASSGTGRQPTGELFF
TRBV2,CASSYLSIRDEQYF
TRBV28,CASSTTGGYTF
TRBV19,CASSMARENQPQHF
TRBV7-8,CASRYFSSVDTQYF
TRBV24-1,CATSELGLADKYNEQFF
TRBV28,CASRRQLSTDTQYF
TRBV28,CASSLGYEQYF
TRBV10-3,CAISGSGGASDTGRNEQFF
TRBV5-5,CASSFGGSYNSPLHF
TRBV19,CASSIRGTGGIGELFF